This T cell receptor (beta chain) was recovered during a study of blood T cell repertoires in COVID-19. Clones were sequenced by immunoSEQ multiplex PCR, and TCRdb holds only the in-frame ones, with some missing. The sample lists around 120,000 clones, roughly 72% seen once, with roughly 6.2% in the top ten. Germline loops: CDR1 KGHDR, CDR2 SFDVKD. The length of the CDR3 is 16 residues. V gave up 0 bases and J gave up 7 bases, with 15 bases separating them. This TCR was recovered from a man older than 75 with acute or convalescent COVID-19. What was sequenced was peripheral blood. V is TRBV24-1 and J is TRBJ2-1; TRBD2 is a possible D gene (6 bases). The CDR3 DNA sequence: TGTGCCACCAGTGATTTGCGTGAGGGGACTGATAATGAGCAGTTCTTC. Translated, it gives CATSDLREGTDNEQFF.